This TCR beta chain was captured by sequencing in a study of beta chain features in type 1 diabetes. About the study: Examination of sorted cells across all samples involved about 99 million cells.

Isolated RNA was reverse transcribed in full, so expressed TCRB transcripts were sequenced. Generated by immunoSEQ multiplex PCR, the TCRdb table keeps only in-frame clones and is missing some. In the table there are around 350,000 clones, roughly 12% of which are singletons. The germline gives CDR1 SGHRS, CDR2 YFSETQ. Trimming left V 2 bases short and J 5 bases short, with 16 bases between. The length of the CDR3 is 15 residues. The rearrangement joins TRBV5-1 to TRBJ2-5, with a weak D call TRBD2 (6 bases). The source material was naive CD4+ T cells from blood. The TCR sequence derives from a man aged 18 to 30 in good health. Here the CDR3 DNA reads TGCGCCAGCAGCTTCGGGTCGTCGGGGGTGGAGACCCAGTACTTC. Its translation: CASSFGSSGVETQYF.